Listed here are 23 T cell receptor beta chains from one sample, sequenced in a study of CD8 T cells in Susac syndrome. Roughly 0.45 to 1 ug RNA was reverse transcribed with random hexamers. In TCRdb, the immunoSEQ multiplex PCR reads were re-called with MiXCR into one record per CDR3 protein. The repertoire includes some 120,000 distinct CDR3 sequences, more than 85% of them detected once, and 0.25% to 0.35% sits in the top ten. Sequencing input: CD8+ T cells from PBMCs. These receptors originate from a human donor with multiple sclerosis.

The rearrangement joins TRBV7-2 to TRBJ2-7; the D gene is possibly TRBD2 (5 bases). Trimming removed 5 bases from V and 5 bases from J, with 16 bases in between. The CDR3 runs 14 residues. In germline, CDR1 is SGHTA, CDR2 FQGNSA. CDR3 DNA: TGTGCCAGCAGCCCGGGATATCCTGTCCACGAGCAGTACGTC. This gives the protein CASSPGYPVHEQYV.

This chain connects TRBV27 to TRBJ1-1; TRBD1 might be the D (6 bases). The V end was cut by 3 bases, the J end by 3 bases, with 11 bases between. The CDR3 runs 14 residues. Per the germline V gene, CDR1 is MNHEY and CDR2 is SMNVEV (reference sequence). The CDR3 is CASSFDRRDTEAFF. The CDR3 DNA follows: TGTGCCAGCAGTTTCGACAGGAGGGACACTGAAGCTTTCTTT.

The gene calls are TRBV27 and TRBJ2-1; TRBD2 might be the D (6 bases). The V gene lost 2 bases and the J gene lost 7 bases, with 15 bases spanning the gap. The V gene's germline CDR1 is MNHEY and CDR2 SMNVEV (reference sequence). The CDR3 runs 15 residues. CDR3 sequence (DNA): TGTGCCAGCAGTTTAGGAGTCGCGGGGTTGAATGAGCAGTTCTTC. This translates into CASSLGVAGLNEQFF.

V and J are TRBV28 and TRBJ1-6; D unresolved. Germline values: CDR1 MDHEN, CDR2 SYDVKM. This CDR3 region has 15 residues. V was trimmed by 5 bases and J by 0 bases, leaving 8 bases between them. CDR3 DNA: TGTGCCAGCAGTCCATCGGACTCCTATAATTCACCCCTCCACTTT. It encodes CASSPSDSYNSPLHF. Full variable domain (outside the CDR3, taken from reference TRBV28 and TRBJ1-6): DVKVTQSSRYLVKRTGEKVFLECVQDMDHENMFWYRQDPGLGLRLIYFSYDVKMKEKGDIPEGYSVSREKKERFSLILESASTNQTSMYLCASSPSDSYNSPLHFGNGTRLTVT.

The rearrangement joins TRBV9 to TRBJ2-2, with D possibly being TRBD2 (5 bases). The germline CDR1 and CDR2 sequences are SGDLS and YYNGEE. There are 16 residues in the CDR3. The V and J ends lost 0 bases and 6 bases respectively, with 15 bases between them. In DNA form, the CDR3 reads TGTGCCAGCAGCGTAGCCGGGGTAGGCGCCGCCGGGGAGCTGTTTTTT. This gives the protein CASSVAGVGAAGELFF.

The CDR3 DNA sequence: TGTGCCAGCACACCGAAAGATTACCAAGAGACCCAGTACTTC. It specifies CASTPKDYQETQYF. The chain combines TRBV28 with TRBJ2-5, with D uncertain. The CDR3 contains 14 residues. V was trimmed by 7 bases and J by 0 bases, leaving 12 bases between them. Germline lookup yields CDR1 MDHEN and CDR2 SYDVKM.

The chain joins TRBV5-1 to TRBJ2-3, with D possibly matching TRBD2 (6 bases). V was clipped by 0 bases and J by 4 bases, with 9 bases between them. The germline CDR1 and CDR2 sequences are SGHRS and YFSETQ. This CDR3 is built from 14 residues. The CDR3 loop reads CASSLVAGPDTQYF. In DNA form, the CDR3 reads TGCGCCAGCAGCTTGGTGGCGGGACCAGATACGCAGTATTTT. The full variable domain, its missing parts supplied by reference TRBV5-1 and TRBJ2-3, is KAGVTQTPRYLIKTRGQQVTLSCSPISGHRSVSWYQQTPGQGLQFLFEYFSETQRNKGNFPGRFSGRQFSNSRSEMNVSTLELGDSALYLCASSLVAGPDTQYFGPGTRLTVL.

The rearrangement joins TRBV3-1 to TRBJ2-7; 9 bases map to TRBD1. Germline assignment: CDR1 LGHDT and CDR2 YNNKEL (reference sequence). CDR3 length equals 16 residues. Trimming took 0 bases from V and 3 from J; bases not matched to a gene: 6. The CDR3 loop is CASSQEFGDRVYEQYF. The CDR3 DNA reads TGTGCCAGCAGCCAAGAGTTCGGGGACAGGGTCTACGAGCAGTACTTC.

This chain links TRBV9 with TRBJ2-5, with no clear D. V was trimmed by 0 bases and J by 2 bases, leaving 11 bases between them. Germline CDR1 and CDR2: SGDLS and YYNGEE. The length of the CDR3 is 15 residues. In nucleotides, the CDR3 is TGTGCCAGCAGCGTAGTCGGCAGGTTTCAAGAGACCCAGTACTTC. Amino acids: CASSVVGRFQETQYF.

The rearrangement links TRBV9 to TRBJ2-1; 12 bases align to TRBD1. Looked up from germline, CDR1 is SGDLS and CDR2 is YYNGEE. V was clipped by 0 bases and J by 6 bases; unmatched bases: 1. The CDR3 consists of 15 residues. The CDR3 spells CASSVGDRGLNEQFF. Written as DNA, the CDR3 is TGTGCCAGCAGCGTAGGGGACAGGGGGCTCAATGAGCAGTTCTTC.

This clonotype has more than one count but fewer than ten. The V call is TRBV20-1, the J call TRBJ2-7; 10 bases are a match to TRBD2. Unmatched junction bases numbered 8, after V lost 6 bases and J lost 0 bases. This CDR3 contains 15 residues. Germline assignment: CDR1 DFQATT and CDR2 SNEGSKA (reference sequence). CDR3 loop: CSAHQTSGASYEQYV. For the CDR3, the DNA is TGCAGTGCCCATCAAACTAGCGGGGCCTCCTACGAGCAGTACGTC.

The chain links TRBV6-1 to TRBJ1-5, with 10 bases that match TRBD1. The germline CDR1 and CDR2 sequences are MNHNS and SASEGT. CDR3 length: 17 amino acids. J lost 5 bases, V lost 5 bases, and 12 bases had no gene match. CDR3 nucleotide sequence: TGTGCCAGCAGTACCGCTCGGGACAGGGGAAGGGATCAGCCCCAGCATTTT. Translation: CASSTARDRGRDQPQHF.

The chain combines TRBV30 with TRBJ1-5; D not resolved. Between the trimmed V and J ends, which lost 2 bases and 4 bases, there was a span of 9 bases. Per germline, CDR1 GTSNPN and CDR2 SVGIG (reference sequence). The CDR3 runs to 13 residues. The CDR3 region has the DNA TGTGCCTGGAGTCTTGGGGATAATCAGCCCCAGCATTTT. Protein sequence: CAWSLGDNQPQHF. The full variable domain, its missing parts supplied by reference TRBV30 and TRBJ1-5, is SQTIHQWPATLVQPVGSPLSLECTVEGTSNPNLYWYRQAAGRGLQLLFYSVGIGQISSEVPQNLSASRPQDRQFILSSKKLLLSDSGFYLCAWSLGDNQPQHFGDGTRLSIL.

The chain employs TRBV5-6 and TRBJ2-1, with 10 bases aligning to TRBD1. The V gene end was trimmed by 4 bases and the J gene end by 1 base; junction bases not matched to a gene: 2. This CDR3 comprises 15 residues. Germline-derived CDR1 and CDR2 are SGHDT and YYEEEE. This CDR3 is CASSTGQGSYNEQFF. CDR3 nucleotides: TGTGCCAGCAGCACGGGACAGGGGTCCTACAATGAGCAGTTCTTC.

The rearrangement joins TRBV9 to TRBJ1-1; D perhaps matches TRBD1 (5 bases). This CDR3 contains 13 residues. CDR1 is SGDLS and CDR2 is YYNGEE in the germline V gene. V was pared by 3 bases and J by 3 bases, with 9 bases between. Written as DNA, the CDR3 is TGTGCCAGCAGCGCCTCGGGGGACACTGAAGCTTTCTTT. Amino acid sequence: CASSASGDTEAFF.

The chain is built from TRBV15 and TRBJ2-1; 7 bases are shared with TRBD1. Germline CDR1 and CDR2: LNHNV and YYDKDF (reference sequence). J gave up 9 bases and V 2 bases, and 10 bases lay outside the gene matches. The CDR3 covers 15 residues. The DNA of the CDR3 is TGTGCCACCAGCAGACTCCAGACAGGGTTCACTGAGCAGTTCTTC. It translates to CATSRLQTGFTEQFF.

The chain couples TRBV19 to TRBJ2-5; 8 bases align to TRBD1. Germline values: CDR1 LNHDA, CDR2 SQIVND (reference sequence). Germline trimming cut 9 bases from V and 5 bases from J; bases unmatched to any gene: 5. This CDR3 contains 12 residues. In nucleotides, the CDR3 is TGTGCCAGCAGACAGGGGATGGAGACCCAGTACTTC. It yields the protein CASRQGMETQYF. Full variable domain (rest looked up from reference TRBV19 and TRBJ2-5): DGGITQSPKYLFRKEGQNVTLSCEQNLNHDAMYWYRQDPGQGLRLIYYSQIVNDFQKGDIAEGYSVSREKKESFPLTVTSAQKNPTAFYLCASRQGMETQYFGPGTRLLVL.

The chain carries TRBV11-2 and TRBJ2-5; 8 bases line up with TRBD2. Germline V gene sequence: CDR1 SGHAT, CDR2 FQNNGV. V was clipped by 6 bases and J by 11 bases; unmatched bases: 11. There are 13 residues in the CDR3. The CDR3, as DNA: TGTGCCAGCAGTCCCTCCCGGGGGGGTTGGCAGTACTTC. This gives the protein CASSPSRGGWQYF. The variable domain in full, with the rest retrieved from reference TRBV11-2 and TRBJ2-5, is EAGVAQSPRYKIIEKRQSVAFWCNPISGHATLYWYQQILGQGPKLLIQFQNNGVVDDSQLPKDRFSAERLKGVDSTLKIQPAKLEDSAVYLCASSPSRGGWQYFGPGTRLLVL.

The J gene is TRBJ2-5, the V gene TRBV11-2, with 12 bases matching TRBD1. The CDR3 totals 15 residues. Germline V gene lookup returns CDR1 SGHAT and CDR2 FQNNGV. V trimming: 5 bases; J trimming: 4 bases; junction bases outside the gene matches: 5. CDR3 protein: CASSPGTGGRETQYF. The CDR3, as DNA: TGTGCCAGCAGCCCCGGGACAGGGGGCAGAGAGACCCAGTACTTC.

This clonotype was counted once. The V call is TRBV24-1, the J call TRBJ1-2; possibly TRBD1 for D (6 bases). CDR3 size: 15 residues. From germline, CDR1 is KGHDR and CDR2 SFDVKD. V gave up 7 bases and J gave up 1 base, with 15 bases separating them. Written as DNA, the CDR3 is TGTGCCACCAGCGGGGGCCAGAGCTTTAACTATGGCTACACCTTC. Its translation is CATSGGQSFNYGYTF.

This chain links TRBV7-9 with TRBJ1-1; TRBD1 might be the D (5 bases). Germline V gene data show CDR1 as SEHNR and CDR2 as FQNEAQ (reference sequence). The V and J ends lost 7 bases and 5 bases respectively, with 8 bases between them. The CDR3 extends over 11 amino acids. The CDR3 coding sequence is TGTGCCAGCACCAGGGCGACTGAAGCTTTCTTT. Translating gives CASTRATEAFF. The entire variable domain, with the rest obtained from reference TRBV7-9 and TRBJ1-1, is as follows: DTGVSQNPRHKITKRGQNVTFRCDPISEHNRLYWYRQTLGQGPEFLTYFQNEAQLEKSRLLSDRFSAERPKGSFSTLEIQRTEQGDSAMYLCASTRATEAFFGQGTRLTVV.

The chain links TRBV20-1 to TRBJ2-7, with TRBD2 matching over 8 bases. J gave up 7 bases and V 0 bases, and 8 bases lay outside the gene matches. This CDR3 has 14 amino acids. Germline CDR1 and CDR2: DFQATT and SNEGSKA (reference sequence). As DNA, the CDR3 is TGCAGTGCTAGAGAGGCGGGGGGCCAGTATGAGCAGTACTTC. It encodes CSAREAGGQYEQYF.

This rearrangement joins TRBV2 to TRBJ2-2, with D maybe TRBD2 (5 bases). Trimming left V 3 bases short and J 4 bases short, with 12 bases between. This CDR3 has 15 amino acids. Germline CDR1 is SNHLY and CDR2 is FYNNEI. CDR3 sequence: CASSESRGSTGELFF. The CDR3 DNA is TGTGCCAGCAGTGAGTCCCGGGGAAGCACCGGGGAGCTGTTTTTT.